These 13 T cell receptor beta chains were all obtained from the same sample, sequenced in a study of tumor-infiltrating lymphocytes in oesophageal squamous cell carcinoma. In TCRdb, the PCR reads were re-called with MiXCR into one record per CDR3 protein. In the table there are fewer than 15,000 distinct CDR3 sequences, around 50% of which are singletons. The specimen sequenced was normal esophageal tissue next to the tumor. The receptor source for this set is a male donor with esophageal squamous cell carcinoma.

The genes are TRBV7-6 and TRBJ2-5; weak D call: TRBD2 (6 bases). Trimming shortened V by 6 bases and J by 5 bases, and 22 bases separated the two germline ends. This CDR3 comprises 16 residues. Germline assignment: CDR1 SGHVS and CDR2 FNYEAQ. The CDR3 bases are TGTGCCAGCAGTCCTACTCCGGGACTTCAGTCCGAGACCCAGTACTTC. Encoded protein: CASSPTPGLQSETQYF.

The chain combines TRBV7-3 with TRBJ2-5; D possibly uses TRBD1 or TRBD2 (6 bases each). The better agreement between TRBJ2-1 and the DNA end casts doubt on the J call. Germline lookup yields CDR1 SGHTA and CDR2 FQGTGA. The CDR3 runs 15 residues. The CDR3 sequence: CASSYGGQEGNEQFF. CDR3 DNA: TGTGCCAGCAGCTACGGGGGACAAGAGGGCAATGAGCAGTTCTTC.

This clonotype was counted at least ten times. The chain has TRBV27 and TRBJ1-5, with TRBD1 identical over 7 bases. The CDR3 is 14 residues long. CDR1 is MNHEY, CDR2 SMNVEV, per germline (reference sequence). The ends lost 5 bases at V and 6 bases at J; junction bases unmatched: 7. Here the CDR3 DNA reads TGTGCCAGCAGTGCAGGACAGGTCGGTCAGCCCCAGCATTTT. This codes for CASSAGQVGQPQHF.

This clonotype was seen ten or more times. CDR3 residues: CASSRNSGTSYNEQFF. In DNA, the CDR3 is TGTGCCAGCTCACGGAATTCCGGGACTAGTTACAATGAGCAGTTCTTC. The chain recombines TRBV18 with TRBJ2-1, with 8 positions matching TRBD2. CDR1 and CDR2 from the germline V gene are KGHSH and LQKENI. This CDR3 contains 16 residues. Trimming removed 4 bases from V and 4 bases from J; junction bases left unmatched: 9.

This chain uses TRBV2 with TRBJ2-3, with D possibly matching TRBD2 (5 bases). V was pared by 6 bases and J by 6 bases, with 10 bases between. There are 12 residues in the CDR3. Germline CDR1 reads SNHLY; CDR2 reads FYNNEI. CDR3 DNA: TGTGCCAGCAGACTAGTCTTCGATACGCAGTATTTT. It specifies CASRLVFDTQYF.

A single count supports this clonotype. No conserved phenylalanine or tryptophan ends this CDR3, so it is likely a read error. No DNA is shown, since the ends of the CDR3 on it are uncertain; the CDR3 is the one TCRdb lists. This chain joins TRBV12-3 or TRBV12-4 and TRBJ2-3; the tabulated D call, TRBD2, remains unverified against the DNA. Including both end residues, the CDR3 is 17 amino acids long. The CDR3 protein is CASSLGRGGQETQYFGP.

This clonotype is medium-sized within its sample. This chain joins TRBV12-3 or TRBV12-4 and TRBJ2-3; D perhaps matches TRBD2 (6 bases). Trimming took 3 bases from V and 1 from J, leaving 14 bases between them. The CDR3 contains 16 residues. CDR3 bases: TGTGCCAGCAGTTTCCCCGGGGGTACGGGCACAGATACGCAGTATTTT. Translated: CASSFPGGTGTDTQYF.

In this sample, this clonotype turned up a few times. The rearrangement joins TRBV7-3 to TRBJ2-3; unclear D gene. Germline loops: CDR1 SGHTA, CDR2 FQGTGA. This CDR3 comprises 13 residues. The V gene lost 1 base and the J gene lost 7 bases, with 9 bases spanning the gap. The chain's CDR3 is CASSLIPTNTQYF. CDR3 sequence (DNA): TGTGCCAGCAGCTTAATTCCCACTAATACGCAGTATTTT.

The genes are TRBV7-9 and TRBJ2-3, with TRBD1 matching over 9 bases. The DNA end is a closer match to TRBJ2-1, so the J assignment may be wrong. The CDR3 sequence is 14 residues long. Germline V lookup: CDR1 SEHNR, CDR2 FQNEAQ (reference sequence). Written as DNA, the CDR3 is TGTGCCAGCAGCTTGGGGACAGGGATCCATGAGCAGTTCTTC. Translating it yields CASSLGTGIHEQFF.

There are a few counts of this clonotype. The chain joins TRBV7-2 to TRBJ2-5; D not certain. Germline loops: CDR1 SGHTA, CDR2 FQGNSA. Trimming removed 1 base from V and 11 bases from J, with 11 bases in between. The CDR3 extends over 12 amino acids. The CDR3 region is CASSLGGMGQYF. The CDR3 bases are TGTGCCAGCAGCTTAGGAGGTATGGGGCAGTACTTC.

Many counts were recorded for this clonotype. This chain uses TRBV14 with TRBJ2-6; perhaps TRBD2 as D (7 bases). Between the trimmed V and J ends, which lost 0 bases and 7 bases, there was a span of 16 bases. The CDR3 is made up of 17 amino acids. Germline CDR1 SGHDN, CDR2 FVKESK. CDR3 region: CASSQEVYAGAANVLTF. CDR3 DNA sequence: TGTGCCAGCAGCCAAGAGGTTTATGCGGGGGCCGCCAACGTCCTGACTTTC.

The gene calls are TRBV2 and TRBJ1-1; D call uncertain. The CDR3 extends over 10 amino acids. The ends were cut back, 7 bases at V and 5 bases at J, with 5 bases in the middle. Germline CDR1 SNHLY, CDR2 FYNNEI. CDR3 sequence (DNA): TGTGCCAGCAAGTGGACTGAAGCTTTCTTT. Its translation is CASKWTEAFF.

The chain employs TRBV7-1 and TRBJ2-3; D is ambiguous. TRBV7-1 is reported as an ORF; its role is uncertain. The CDR3 is made up of 15 amino acids. Deletions cut 5 bases from V and 5 bases from J, with 17 bases between. CDR3 nucleotides: TGTGCCAGCAGCCCCGGAGACGACCTTAAAGATACGCAGTATTTT. Its translation is CASSPGDDLKDTQYF.